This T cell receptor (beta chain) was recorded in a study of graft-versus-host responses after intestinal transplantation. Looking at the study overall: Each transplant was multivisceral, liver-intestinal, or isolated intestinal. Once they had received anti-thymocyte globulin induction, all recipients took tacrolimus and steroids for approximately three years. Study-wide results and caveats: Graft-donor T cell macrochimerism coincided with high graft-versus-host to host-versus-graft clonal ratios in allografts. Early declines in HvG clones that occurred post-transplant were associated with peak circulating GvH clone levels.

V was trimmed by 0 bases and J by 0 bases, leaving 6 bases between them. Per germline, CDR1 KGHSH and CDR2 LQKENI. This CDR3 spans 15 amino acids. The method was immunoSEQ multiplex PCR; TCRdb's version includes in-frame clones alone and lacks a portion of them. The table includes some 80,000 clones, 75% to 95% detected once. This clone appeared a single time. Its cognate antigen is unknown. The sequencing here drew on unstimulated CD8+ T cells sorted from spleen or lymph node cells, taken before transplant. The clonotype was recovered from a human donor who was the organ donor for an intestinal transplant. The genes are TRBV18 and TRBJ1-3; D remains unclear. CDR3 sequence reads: CASSPPGGSGNTIYF. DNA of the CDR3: TGTGCCAGCTCACCACCGGGCGGCTCTGGAAACACCATATATTTT.